These 12 T cell receptor beta chains originate from one sample sequenced in a study of T-cell reconstitution after alpha-beta-depleted transplantation in children. TCRbeta library preparation incorporated unique molecular identifiers. MiXCR was run by TCRdb on the PCR reads, yielding one entry per CDR3 protein. In the table there are approximately 400,000 distinct CDR3 sequences, roughly 16% of which are singletons. The specimen was PBMCs, mostly from graft donor cells, collected 360 days after TCRalphabeta/CD19-depleted stem cell transplant. These TCRs come from a boy in the first two years of life who had a stem cell transplant for Wiskott-Aldrich syndrome, so the T cells may come from the graft donor.

CDR3 sequence: CASRQDMRDTDTQYF. CDR3 bases: TGTGCCAGCAGGCAGGACATGAGGGACACAGATACGCAGTATTTT. This chain connects TRBV2 to TRBJ2-3; the D gene could be TRBD1 or TRBD2 (5 bases each). The CDR3 is 15 residues long. Germline values: CDR1 SNHLY, CDR2 FYNNEI. Trimming took 6 bases from V and 2 from J, leaving 15 bases between them.

The sample holds many counts of this clonotype. This chain links TRBV7-9 with TRBJ2-5; D perhaps matches TRBD1 (6 bases). This CDR3 has 15 amino acids. Germline assignment: CDR1 SEHNR and CDR2 FQNEAQ (reference sequence). Trimming removed 4 bases from V and 1 base from J, with 13 bases in between. The CDR3 loop reads CASSSPGTLQETQYF. CDR3 coding DNA: TGTGCCAGCAGCTCTCCCGGGACACTCCAAGAGACCCAGTACTTC.

The V and J genes are TRBV19 and TRBJ1-1; no clear D gene. Trimming cost V 7 bases and J 5 bases, with 17 bases left between them. The CDR3 consists of 14 residues. Germline V CDR1 and CDR2: LNHDA, SQIVND (reference sequence). CDR3 in amino acids: CASISGAFPTEAFF. CDR3 nucleotides: TGTGCCAGTATCTCCGGAGCGTTTCCGACTGAAGCTTTCTTT.

V gene TRBV9 combines with J gene TRBJ2-4; 14 positions agree with TRBD2. From germline, CDR1 is SGDLS and CDR2 YYNGEE. This CDR3 is 19 amino acids long. After removal of 4 bases from V and 3 bases from J, the junction contained 12 bases not matched to a gene. The CDR3 spells CASSQTSGRALIVKNIQYF. CDR3 DNA sequence: TGTGCCAGCAGCCAGACTAGCGGGAGGGCCTTAATCGTCAAAAACATTCAGTACTTC.

There are a few counts of this clonotype. The rearrangement links TRBV4-1 to TRBJ2-3, with 7 bases aligning to TRBD2. After removal of 0 bases from V and 4 bases from J, the junction contained 7 bases not matched to a gene. The CDR3 is 16 residues long. CDR1 MGHRA and CDR2 YSYEKL come from the germline V gene. The CDR3 region is CASSQDRAGVADTQYF. The CDR3 nucleotides are TGCGCCAGCAGCCAAGATCGGGCGGGGGTGGCAGATACGCAGTATTTT.

This clonotype was picked up a small number of times. The chain combines TRBV5-1 with TRBJ2-7; the match to TRBD2 covers 13 bases. The CDR3 loop spans 16 amino acids. V was clipped by 2 bases and J by 2 bases; unmatched bases: 4. The germline gives CDR1 SGHRS, CDR2 YFSETQ. The chain's CDR3 is CASSFGLAGETYEQYF. The CDR3 DNA follows: TGCGCCAGCAGCTTCGGACTAGCGGGGGAAACCTACGAGCAGTACTTC.

V and J are TRBV28 and TRBJ2-3; no definite D call. V gave up 8 bases and J gave up 2 bases, with 17 bases separating them. The CDR3 loop spans 15 amino acids. Germline CDR1 and CDR2: MDHEN and SYDVKM. CDR3: CASASGPRVTDTQYF. The CDR3 bases are TGTGCCAGCGCCTCCGGGCCGAGAGTCACAGATACGCAGTATTTT.

This rearrangement joins TRBV7-9 to TRBJ2-3; 8 nucleotides match TRBD1. The CDR3 runs 17 residues. From germline, CDR1 is SEHNR and CDR2 FQNEAQ (reference sequence). After removal of 5 bases from V and 2 bases from J, the junction contained 12 bases not matched to a gene. The CDR3 DNA follows: TGTGCCAGCAGCCCATTCCGGGACAGGAGCAACACAGATACGCAGTATTTT. It specifies CASSPFRDRSNTDTQYF.

This clonotype was detected a few times. This chain links TRBV6-5 with TRBJ1-1, with D perhaps TRBD1 (5 bases). This CDR3 is 16 amino acids long. Germline V gene sequence: CDR1 MNHEY, CDR2 SVGAGI. The V end lost 3 bases, the J end lost 5 bases, and 19 bases lay between the germline ends. CDR3 DNA sequence: TGTGCCAGCAGTTATGGCAGGGTTTTGAGTTGGACTGAAGCTTTCTTT. This sequence encodes CASSYGRVLSWTEAFF.

This clonotype appeared a few times. The chain recombines TRBV7-9 with TRBJ2-5; D not certain. Germline CDR1 and CDR2: SEHNR and FQNEAQ (reference sequence). The V gene lost 1 base and the J gene lost 2 bases, with 14 bases spanning the gap. The CDR3 covers 16 residues. The CDR3 DNA sequence: TGTGCCAGCAGCTTAGTAGACGGGTTACTGCAAGAGACCCAGTACTTC. It codes for CASSLVDGLLQETQYF.

This clonotype was seen only a few times. The chain joins TRBV10-3 to TRBJ2-2; D is perhaps TRBD1 (5 bases). The CDR3 sequence is 14 residues long. Trimming shortened V by 11 bases and J by 2 bases, and 15 bases separated the two germline ends. In germline, CDR1 is ENHRY, CDR2 SYGVKD. For the CDR3, the DNA is TGTGCCGCGCGGAAGGGGCTTAACACCGGGGAGCTGTTTTTT. Its translation is CAARKGLNTGELFF.

The rearrangement joins TRBV7-8 to TRBJ2-2; D ambiguous. The CDR3 is 14 amino acids. The ends were cut back, 5 bases at V and 6 bases at J, with 13 bases in the middle. Germline CDR1 is SGHVS and CDR2 is FQNEAQ. CDR3 loop: CASSPRVRSGELFF. In DNA, the CDR3 is TGTGCCAGCAGCCCCCGGGTTCGATCCGGGGAGCTGTTTTTT.